This T cell receptor beta chain emerged from a study of CD8+ T cells in alopecia areata. On the study more broadly: A regimen of oral tofacitinib, 5 to 10 mg twice daily, was given to treated patients. For 6 to 18 months, tofacitinib was taken, and 6 months off drug followed.

The sample's treatment: oral pan-JAK inhibitor, 5-10 mg twice daily. Lesional scalp punch biopsies and peripheral blood came from alopecia areata patients. Only a few counts were recorded for this clone. Germline V CDR1 and CDR2: SGHVS, FNYEAQ. The CDR3 has 13 residues. With 0 bases removed from V and 6 bases from J, the gap between germline ends came to 6 bases. cDNA reverse transcribed from extracted RNA served as the sequencing template. Sequencing used immunoSEQ multiplex PCR; TCRdb keeps in-frame clones, though not all of them. The profile shows over 3,500 clones, roughly 60% of them singletons. Sequenced material: skin, taken at approximately week 36, from a patient treated with tofacitinib. The TCR was taken from a human donor with alopecia areata. The chain couples TRBV7-6 to TRBJ2-1, with no clear D. DNA for the CDR3: TGTGCCAGCAGCTTAGCCCGGGCCAATGAGCAGTTCTTC. Protein sequence: CASSLARANEQFF. The full variable domain, its missing parts supplied by reference TRBV7-6 and TRBJ2-1, is GAGVSQSPRYKVTKRGQDVALRCDPISGHVSLYWYRQALGQGPEFLTYFNYEAQQDKSGLPNDRFSAERPEGSISTLTIQRTEQRDSAMYRCASSLARANEQFFGPGTRLTVL.